A selection of T cell receptor beta chains follows, all from one sample in a study of blood T cell repertoires in COVID-19. Assay: immunoSEQ multiplex PCR; the TCRdb copy retains only in-frame clones and omits some. The sample includes around 37,000 clones, 90% of them seen just once. The specimen sequenced was peripheral blood. The receptors derive from a man in his 60s with active or convalescent COVID-19. CDR3s include the opening cysteine and the closing phenylalanine or tryptophan. The D gene is left open where the match is weak. Some rows have no size entry. The others give once, few or many, or a class for an expanded clone.

length: 13; V: TRBV29-1; D: TRBD1; J: TRBJ1-3; size: NA; DNA: TGCAGCGTTGAGCGACAGGGGTTGAACACCATATATTTT; CDR3: CSVERQGLNTIYF
length: 16; V: TRBV5-1; D: NA; J: TRBJ1-2; size: NA; DNA: TGCGCCAGCAGCCCTAGTACCACCACAGGGAACTATGGCTACACCTTC; CDR3: CASSPSTTTGNYGYTF
length: 15; V: TRBV5-4; D: TRBD1; J: TRBJ2-7; size: NA; DNA: TGTGCCAGCAGCTCCCCGGGACAGGTCTCCTACGAGCAGTACTTC; CDR3: CASSSPGQVSYEQYF
length: 12; V: TRBV4-3; D: TRBD2; J: TRBJ2-5; size: NA; DNA: TGCGCCAGCAGCCAAGGGGGGGGGAAGCGGGACTTC; CDR3: CASSQGGGKRDF
length: 16; V: TRBV3-1/TRBV3-2; D: TRBD2; J: TRBJ2-2; size: NA; DNA: TGTGCCAGCAGCTCTAGGACTAGCGGGAGTTTTGGGGAGCTGTTTTTT; CDR3: CASSSRTSGSFGELFF
length: 11; V: TRBV24-1; D: NA; J: TRBJ2-1; size: NA; DNA: TGTGCCACCAGTGGAGGTGTGGAGCAGTTCTTC; CDR3: CATSGGVEQFF
length: 12; V: TRBV12-3/TRBV12-4; D: NA; J: TRBJ2-7; size: NA; DNA: TGTGCCAGCAGTTCCTCGGGGAACGAGCAGTACTTC; CDR3: CASSSSGNEQYF
length: 16; V: TRBV28; D: NA; J: TRBJ1-2; size: NA; DNA: TGTGCCAGCAGTCTCTGGGGGGAACCTGGAAACTATGGCTACACCTTC; CDR3: CASSLWGEPGNYGYTF
length: 14; V: TRBV7-2; D: NA; J: TRBJ2-1; size: NA; DNA: TGTGCCAGCAGCTTAGCCGCCGGTCAGCTAGAAAGGTTCTTC; CDR3: CASSLAAGQLERFF
length: 16; V: TRBV7-8; D: NA; J: TRBJ1-6; size: few; DNA: TGTGCCAGCAGCTTAGGAATCTGGGCCACAAATTCACCCCTCCACTTT; CDR3: CASSLGIWATNSPLHF